What follows are 10 T cell receptor beta chains derived from one specimen sequenced in a study of T cell responses to AZD1222 COVID-19 vaccine. The method was immunoSEQ multiplex PCR; TCRdb's version includes in-frame clones alone and lacks a portion of them. The data hold over 90,000 clones, with 91% observed a single time. The material was peripheral blood, obtained on day 0 of AZD1222 vaccination. These TCRs come from an adult in good health.

The chain combines TRBV5-1 with TRBJ2-7; TRBD1 or TRBD2 may be the D gene (6 bases each). Germline lookup yields CDR1 SGHRS and CDR2 YFSETQ. The V gene lost 7 bases and the J gene lost 3 bases, with 23 bases spanning the gap. This CDR3 contains 16 residues. CDR3 nucleotide sequence: TGCGCCAGCTGCCCGGGACATATGGAGGGCTACTACGAGCAGTACTTC. Its translation is CASCPGHMEGYYEQYF.

The CDR3 DNA is TGTGCCACCAGAGGGACAGGTTCCTACGAGCAGTACTTC. Its translation is CATRGTGSYEQYF. This rearrangement joins TRBV27 to TRBJ2-7; the match to TRBD1 covers 8 bases. Germline trimming cut 10 bases from V and 1 base from J; bases unmatched to any gene: 6. Germline V gene sequence: CDR1 MNHEY, CDR2 SMNVEV (reference sequence). CDR3 size: 13 residues.

The chain uses TRBV27 and TRBJ2-7, with 8 bases matching TRBD1. From germline, CDR1 is MNHEY and CDR2 SMNVEV (reference sequence). V was pared by 6 bases and J by 6 bases, with 13 bases of the junction left unmatched. The CDR3 is made up of 15 amino acids. The CDR3 bases are TGTGCCAGCAGCGACCAGGACAGGGTTCAGGGCGAGCAGTACTTC. Translation: CASSDQDRVQGEQYF.

This rearrangement joins TRBV2 to TRBJ2-5, with D perhaps matching TRBD1 (5 bases). CDR3 size: 11 residues. Germline V gene data show CDR1 as SNHLY and CDR2 as FYNNEI. V was clipped by 8 bases and J by 4 bases, with 8 bases between them. Written as DNA, the CDR3 is TGTGCCAGCGGCAGGGTAGAGACCCAGTACTTC. This codes for CASGRVETQYF. Using reference TRBV2 and TRBJ2-5 for the parts outside the CDR3, the full variable domain is EPEVTQTPSHQVTQMGQEVILRCVPISNHLYFYWYRQILGQKVEFLVSFYNNEISEKSEIFDDQFSVERPDGSNFTLKIRSTKLEDSAMYFCASGRVETQYFGPGTRLLVL.

J is TRBJ1-4 and V is TRBV27; tentative D call: TRBD1 (6 bases). Germline assignment: CDR1 MNHEY and CDR2 SMNVEV (reference sequence). The CDR3 covers 13 residues. V lost 11 bases and J lost 3, with 13 bases in between. The CDR3 DNA reads TGTGCCCACGGCGGGGGGCCTAATGAAAAACTGTTTTTT. Protein: CAHGGGPNEKLFF.

The chain recombines TRBV19 with TRBJ2-5, with D unresolved. The germline gives CDR1 LNHDA, CDR2 SQIVND (reference sequence). The V gene lost 4 bases and the J gene lost 4 bases, with 10 bases spanning the gap. CDR3 length: 13 residues. CDR3 sequence reads: CASSTPSTETQYF. The CDR3 bases are TGTGCCAGTAGTACTCCGTCGACAGAGACCCAGTACTTC.

The chain joins TRBV9 to TRBJ1-2, with 8 bases aligning to TRBD1. This CDR3 comprises 15 residues. V lost 0 bases, J lost 2 bases, and 3 bases stayed unmatched. The germline CDR1 and CDR2 sequences are SGDLS and YYNGEE. The CDR3 DNA is TGTGCCAGCAGCGTAGGTACAGGGGGGAACTATGGCTACACCTTC. It is translated as CASSVGTGGNYGYTF.

The rearrangement joins TRBV6-1 to TRBJ2-1; 11 nucleotides align to TRBD2. J lost 6 bases, V lost 3 bases, and 1 base had no gene match. There are 14 residues in the CDR3. CDR1 MNHNS and CDR2 SASEGT come from the germline V gene. The CDR3 protein is CASSEGTSGNEQFF. As DNA, the CDR3 is TGTGCCAGCAGTGAGGGGACTAGCGGCAATGAGCAGTTCTTC.

The CDR3 DNA is TGTGCCAGCAGCCAATGGGGGCGGACCGGGGAGCTGTTTTTT. It is translated as CASSQWGRTGELFF. V usage is TRBV3-1 (or the pseudogene TRBV3-2) and J usage is TRBJ2-2, with TRBD1 as a possible D gene (6 bases). V gave up 2 bases and J gave up 5 bases, with 9 bases separating them. Germline V lookup: CDR1 LGHDT, CDR2 YNNKEL (reference sequence). This CDR3 is built from 14 residues.

The V gene is TRBV4-2, the J gene TRBJ2-1; no reliable D call. The CDR3 has 14 residues. Trimming stripped 1 base from V and 6 bases from J, with 10 bases between. The germline V gene encodes CDR1 LGHNA and CDR2 YNFKEQ. The CDR3 here is CASSQGGAFNEQFF. The CDR3 DNA reads as TGTGCCAGCAGCCAAGGTGGAGCTTTCAATGAGCAGTTCTTC.